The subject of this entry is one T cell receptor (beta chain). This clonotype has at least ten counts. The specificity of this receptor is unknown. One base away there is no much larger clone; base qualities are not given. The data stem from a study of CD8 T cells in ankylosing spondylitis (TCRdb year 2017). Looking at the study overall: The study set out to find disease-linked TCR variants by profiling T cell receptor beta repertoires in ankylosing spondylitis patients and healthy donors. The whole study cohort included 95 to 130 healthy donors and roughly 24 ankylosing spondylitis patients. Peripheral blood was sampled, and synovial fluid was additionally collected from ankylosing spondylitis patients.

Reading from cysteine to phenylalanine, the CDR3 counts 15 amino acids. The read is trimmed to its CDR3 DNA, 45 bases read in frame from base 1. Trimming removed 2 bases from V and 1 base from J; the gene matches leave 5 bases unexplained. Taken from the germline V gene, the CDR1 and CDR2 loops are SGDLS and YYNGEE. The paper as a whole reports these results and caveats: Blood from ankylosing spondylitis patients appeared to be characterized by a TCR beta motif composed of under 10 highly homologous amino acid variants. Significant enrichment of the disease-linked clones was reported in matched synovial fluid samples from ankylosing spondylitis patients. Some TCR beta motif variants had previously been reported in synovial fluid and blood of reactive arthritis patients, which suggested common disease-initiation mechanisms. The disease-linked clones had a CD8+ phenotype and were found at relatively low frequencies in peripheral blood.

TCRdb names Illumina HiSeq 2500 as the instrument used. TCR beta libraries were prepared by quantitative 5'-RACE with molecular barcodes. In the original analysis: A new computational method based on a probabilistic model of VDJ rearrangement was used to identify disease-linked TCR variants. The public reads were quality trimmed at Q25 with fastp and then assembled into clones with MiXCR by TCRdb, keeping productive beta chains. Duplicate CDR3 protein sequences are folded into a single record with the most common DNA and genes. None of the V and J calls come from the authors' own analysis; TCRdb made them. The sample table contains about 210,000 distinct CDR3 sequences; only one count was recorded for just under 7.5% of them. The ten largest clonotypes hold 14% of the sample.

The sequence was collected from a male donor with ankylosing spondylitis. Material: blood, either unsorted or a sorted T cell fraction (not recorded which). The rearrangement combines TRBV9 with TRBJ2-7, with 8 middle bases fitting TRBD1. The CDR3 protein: CASSVTGGLSYEQYF. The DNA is TGTGCCAGCAGCGTTACAGGGGGACTTTCCTACGAGCAGTACTTC.